This TCR beta chain was recovered during a study of shared clonotypes between healthy human individuals. Germline CDR1 reads SGHTA; CDR2 reads FQGNSA. Trimming cost V 5 bases and J 3 bases, with 11 bases left between them. The CDR3 consists of 13 residues. In the study's own analysis: In the immunoSEQ data, sequences were junction-only and lacked quality scores, so filtering differed. Some clones are missing from TCRdb's copy, which holds only in-frame ones; the method was immunoSEQ multiplex PCR. V and J calls and clone size are given by that table; D and trimming were obtained from the DNA. Among around 2,000,000 clones listed, about 92% were seen once. The naive CD8 population came from CD45RO-negative cells selected for CCR7, without terminally differentiated effector memory CD45RA+ cells.

The specimen was naive CD8+ T cells from PBMCs. The sequence derives from a man between 18 and 29 years old in good health. Some clones in this sample may be carry-over from other donors' samples. V is TRBV7-2 and J is TRBJ2-7; maybe TRBD2 (5 bases). CDR3 loop: CASSPPGVYEQYF. For the CDR3, the DNA is TGTGCCAGCAGCCCTCCCGGGGTCTACGAGCAGTACTTC.